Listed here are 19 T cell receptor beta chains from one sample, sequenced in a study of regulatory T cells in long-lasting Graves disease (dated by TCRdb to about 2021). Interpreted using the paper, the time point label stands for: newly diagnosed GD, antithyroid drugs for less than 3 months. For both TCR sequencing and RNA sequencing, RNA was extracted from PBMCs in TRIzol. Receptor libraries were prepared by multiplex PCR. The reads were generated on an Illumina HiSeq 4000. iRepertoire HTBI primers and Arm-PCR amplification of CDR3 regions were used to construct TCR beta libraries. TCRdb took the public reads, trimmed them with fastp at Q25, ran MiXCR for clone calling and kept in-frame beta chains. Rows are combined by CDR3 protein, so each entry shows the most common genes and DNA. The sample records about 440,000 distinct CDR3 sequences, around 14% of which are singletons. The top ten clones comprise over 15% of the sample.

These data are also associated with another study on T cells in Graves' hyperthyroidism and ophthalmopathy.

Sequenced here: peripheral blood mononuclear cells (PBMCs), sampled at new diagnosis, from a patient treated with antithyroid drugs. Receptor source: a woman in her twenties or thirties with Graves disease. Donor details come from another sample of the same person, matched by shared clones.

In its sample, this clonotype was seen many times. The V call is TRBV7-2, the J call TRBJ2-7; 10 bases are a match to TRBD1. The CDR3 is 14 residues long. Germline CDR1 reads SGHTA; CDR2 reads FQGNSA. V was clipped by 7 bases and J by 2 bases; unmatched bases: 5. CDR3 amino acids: CASTGTGATYEQYF. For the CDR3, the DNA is TGTGCCAGCACCGGGACAGGGGCAACCTACGAGCAGTACTTC.

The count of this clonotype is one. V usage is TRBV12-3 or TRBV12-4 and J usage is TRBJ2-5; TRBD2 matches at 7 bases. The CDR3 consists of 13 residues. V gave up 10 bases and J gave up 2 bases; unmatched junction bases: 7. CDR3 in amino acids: CATMGREQETQYF. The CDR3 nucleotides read TGTGCCACCATGGGGCGGGAGCAAGAGACCCAGTACTTC.

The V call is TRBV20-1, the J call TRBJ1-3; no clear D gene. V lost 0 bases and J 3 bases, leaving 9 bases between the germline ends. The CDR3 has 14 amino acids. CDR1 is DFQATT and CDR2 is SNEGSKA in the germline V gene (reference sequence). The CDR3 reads CSARDDGIGNTIYF. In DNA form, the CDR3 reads TGCAGTGCTAGAGATGACGGAATTGGAAACACCATATATTTT.

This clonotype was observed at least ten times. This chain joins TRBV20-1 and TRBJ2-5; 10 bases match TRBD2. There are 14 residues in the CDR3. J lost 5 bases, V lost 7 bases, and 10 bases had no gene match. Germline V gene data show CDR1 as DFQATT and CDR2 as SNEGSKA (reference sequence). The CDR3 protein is CSGRLAGAGETQYF. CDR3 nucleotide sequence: TGCAGTGGGCGTCTAGCGGGAGCAGGGGAGACCCAGTACTTC.

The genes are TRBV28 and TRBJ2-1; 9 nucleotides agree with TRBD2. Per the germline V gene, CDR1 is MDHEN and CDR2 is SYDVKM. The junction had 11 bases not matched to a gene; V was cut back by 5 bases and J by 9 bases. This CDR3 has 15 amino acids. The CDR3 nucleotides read TGTGCCAGCAGTCCGCCGGGACTAGCTTTCTTTGAGCAGTTCTTC. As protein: CASSPPGLAFFEQFF.

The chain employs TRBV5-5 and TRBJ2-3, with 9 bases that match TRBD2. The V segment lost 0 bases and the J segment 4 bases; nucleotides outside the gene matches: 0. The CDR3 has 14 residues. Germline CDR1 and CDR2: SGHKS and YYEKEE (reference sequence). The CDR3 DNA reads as TGTGCCAGCAGCTTGGTAGCGGGAGCAGATACGCAGTATTTT. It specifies CASSLVAGADTQYF.

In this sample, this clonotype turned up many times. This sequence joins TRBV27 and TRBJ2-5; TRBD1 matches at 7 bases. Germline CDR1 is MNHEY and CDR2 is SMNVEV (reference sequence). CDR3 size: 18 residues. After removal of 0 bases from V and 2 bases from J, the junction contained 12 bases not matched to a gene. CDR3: CASSLSKGGPRQQETQYF. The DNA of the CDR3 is TGTGCCAGCAGTTTATCGAAAGGGGGCCCCCGACAACAAGAGACCCAGTACTTC.

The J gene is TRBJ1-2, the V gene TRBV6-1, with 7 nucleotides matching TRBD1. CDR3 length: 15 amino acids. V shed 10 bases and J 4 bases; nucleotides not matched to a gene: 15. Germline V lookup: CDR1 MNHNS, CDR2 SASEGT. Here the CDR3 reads CATYSDRDSSYGYTF. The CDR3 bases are TGTGCCACCTACTCCGACAGGGACTCTAGCTATGGCTACACCTTC.

The CDR3 DNA follows: TGTGCCAGCAGCTCGCAGGGGCGGAGCCAAGAGACCCAGTACTTC. As protein: CASSSQGRSQETQYF. This chain links TRBV7-3 with TRBJ2-5, with D perhaps matching TRBD1 (6 bases). Germline V gene lookup returns CDR1 SGHTA and CDR2 FQGTGA. V was cut by 4 bases and J by 1 base, with 13 bases left in between. The CDR3 runs to 15 residues.

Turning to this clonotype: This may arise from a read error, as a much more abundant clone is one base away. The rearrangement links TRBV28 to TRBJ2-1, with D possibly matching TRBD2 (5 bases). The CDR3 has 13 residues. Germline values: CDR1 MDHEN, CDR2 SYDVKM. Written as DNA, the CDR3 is TGTGCCGGCAGTCAGGACTTCAACAATGAGCAGTTCTTC. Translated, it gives CAGSQDFNNEQFF.

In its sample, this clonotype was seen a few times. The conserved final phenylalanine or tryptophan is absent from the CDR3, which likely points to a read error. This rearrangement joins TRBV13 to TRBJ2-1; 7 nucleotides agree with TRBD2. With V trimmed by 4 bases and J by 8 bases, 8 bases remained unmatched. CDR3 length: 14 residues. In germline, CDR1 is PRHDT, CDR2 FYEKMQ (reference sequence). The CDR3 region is CASSWGRAVDEQFL. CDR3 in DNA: TGTGCCAGCAGCTGGGGGAGGGCGGTCGATGAGCAGTTCCTC.

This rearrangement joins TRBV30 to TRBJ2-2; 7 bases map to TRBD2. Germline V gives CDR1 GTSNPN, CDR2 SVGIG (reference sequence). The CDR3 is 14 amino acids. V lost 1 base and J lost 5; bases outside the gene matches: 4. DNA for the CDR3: TGTGCCTGGAGTGGTTTGCGGGGGACCGGGGAGCTGTTTTTT. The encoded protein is CAWSGLRGTGELFF.

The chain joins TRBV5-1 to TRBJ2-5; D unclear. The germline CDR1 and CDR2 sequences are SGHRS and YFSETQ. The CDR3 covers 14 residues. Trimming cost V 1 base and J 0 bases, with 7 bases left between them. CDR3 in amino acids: CASSLNKYQETQYF. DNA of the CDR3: TGCGCCAGCAGCTTGAATAAGTACCAAGAGACCCAGTACTTC.

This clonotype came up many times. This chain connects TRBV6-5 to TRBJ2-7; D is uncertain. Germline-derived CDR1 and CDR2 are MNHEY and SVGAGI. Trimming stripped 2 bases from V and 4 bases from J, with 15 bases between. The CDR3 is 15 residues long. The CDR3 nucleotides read TGTGCCAGCAGTTACAGAGCGCTTACTTGGTACGAGCAGTACTTC. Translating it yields CASSYRALTWYEQYF.

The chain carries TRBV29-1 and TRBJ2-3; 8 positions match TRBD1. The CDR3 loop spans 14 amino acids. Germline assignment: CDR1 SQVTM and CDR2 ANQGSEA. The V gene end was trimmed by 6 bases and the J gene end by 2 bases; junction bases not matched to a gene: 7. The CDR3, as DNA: TGCAGCGTACGACAGGGGCAACACACAGATACGCAGTATTTT. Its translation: CSVRQGQHTDTQYF.

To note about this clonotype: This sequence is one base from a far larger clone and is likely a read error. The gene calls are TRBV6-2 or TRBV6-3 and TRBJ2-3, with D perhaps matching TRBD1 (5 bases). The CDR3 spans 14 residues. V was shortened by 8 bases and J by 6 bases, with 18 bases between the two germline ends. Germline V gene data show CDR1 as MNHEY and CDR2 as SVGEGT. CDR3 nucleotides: TGTGCCAGCGGCTTGGAACAGGCGTCGGATACGCAGTATTTT. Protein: CASGLEQASDTQYF.

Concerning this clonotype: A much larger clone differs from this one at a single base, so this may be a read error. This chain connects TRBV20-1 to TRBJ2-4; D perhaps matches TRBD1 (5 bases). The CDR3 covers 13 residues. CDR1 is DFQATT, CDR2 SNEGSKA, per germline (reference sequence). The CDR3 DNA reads TGCAGTGCTAGAGGTACAAGTAGGGGTGAGCAGCTCTTC. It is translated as CSARGTSRGEQLF.

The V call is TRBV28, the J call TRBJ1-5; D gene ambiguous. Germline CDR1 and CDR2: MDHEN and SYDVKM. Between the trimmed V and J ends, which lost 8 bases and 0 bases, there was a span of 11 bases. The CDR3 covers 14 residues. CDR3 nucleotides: TGTGCCAGCCAACCACGGTATAGCAATCAGCCCCAGCATTTT. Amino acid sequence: CASQPRYSNQPQHF.

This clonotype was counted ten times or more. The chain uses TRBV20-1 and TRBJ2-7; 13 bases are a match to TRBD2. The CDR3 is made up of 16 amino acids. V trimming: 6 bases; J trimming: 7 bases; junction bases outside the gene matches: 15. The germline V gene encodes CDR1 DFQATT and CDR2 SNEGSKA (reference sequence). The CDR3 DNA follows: TGCAGTGCCGGGAGGATCTGGACTAGCGGGAGCCATGAGCAGTACTTC. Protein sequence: CSAGRIWTSGSHEQYF.